This T cell receptor beta chain was captured in a study of CD8+CD57+ T cells in acquired aplastic anemia (dated by TCRdb to 2016 to 2019). In the study overall: DNA extracted from sorted CD4+ and CD8+ cells had a mean of about 3.3 ug, with a range of roughly 0.2 to 30 ug. An average of about 10 million reads for CD4+ cells and under 13 million reads for CD8+ cells was obtained from healthy donor samples. Overall results and qualifications from the work: Over 25 CD8+ CDR3 sequences were found in both patients and controls but appeared to be highly expressed in patients and within the immunodominant clones of the patients. Patients and healthy controls showed no significant difference in CD8+ Simpson's diversity (P=0.060).

TCR beta VDJ combination and CDR3 sequence profiling used genomic DNA as the template. An Illumina HiSeq 2000 was the platform used for TCR repertoire sequencing. Under the source paper's analysis protocol: Repertoire assessment relied on Simpson's diversity index, CDR3 size and DJ length profiles, and TRBV/TRBJ rearrangement plots. The most abundant DNA sequence in the deep sequencing data was taken as the immunodominant clone. CDR3 amino acid sequences were screened for sharing across subjects and compared with published repertoires and the VDJdb database. TCRdb trimmed public reads at Q25 via fastp, called clones via MiXCR and kept in-frame beta chains. Rows matching on CDR3 protein sequence are summarized as one entry with the most common DNA and genes. TCRdb, not the original authors, processed these V and J calls. The sample table contains roughly 420,000 distinct CDR3 sequences; only one count was recorded for around 72% of them. The top ten clonotypes cover approximately 3.9% of the sample.

Turning to this clonotype: Its antigen target is currently unknown. Per-nucleotide qualities are absent, and no much larger clonotype sits a single base away.

In the study, sorted CD4+ and CD8+ blood T cells from patients with severe aplastic anemia and from healthy subjects underwent deep sequencing of TCR repertoires. Ficoll-Paque density gradient centrifugation was used to isolate peripheral blood mononuclear cells. Before DNA was extracted, CD4+ and CD8+ T cells were sorted using either FACS or magnetic beads. Relative to germline, V is missing 4 bases and J is missing 4 bases, with 11 bases of the junction outside any gene match. Via the germline V gene, CDR1 is SGHAT and CDR2 FQNNGV. Reading from cysteine to phenylalanine, the CDR3 counts 16 amino acids. Here the CDR3 DNA is all that survives: 48 bases in frame from base 1.

The sequencing sample was made of sorted CD4+, CD8+, or CD8+CD57+ T cells (not recorded which) from PBMCs. The receptor's source is a human donor in good health, serving as a control. Rearrangement joined TRBV11-2 to TRBJ2-3, and TRBD2 aligns with 7 junction nucleotides. The CDR3 region has the sequence CASSWVAGTSADTQYF. The nucleotide sequence reads TGTGCCAGCAGCTGGGTAGCGGGTACTAGCGCAGATACGCAGTATTTT.